This T cell receptor (beta chain) was sequenced for a study of blood T cell repertoires in COVID-19. Study background: The origin of the acute and convalescent COVID-19 samples was the United States, Italy and Spain. T cells, B-cell-depleted T cells, or PBMCs provided the cDNA or gDNA that served as material.

The CDR3 covers 14 residues. V lost 1 base and J 5 bases, leaving 8 bases between the germline ends. The germline gives CDR1 KGHDR, CDR2 SFDVKD. Authors' analysis steps: Amplification of reference gene primers provided the estimated nucleated cell counts. Assay used: immunoSEQ multiplex PCR; TCRdb lists only in-frame clones, some missing. Clone size and the V and J calls come from that table; the DNA yielded D and trimming. There are approximately 50,000 clones in the sample; 90% occur only once, and 5% to 5.5% lies in the top ten. This clonotype originated in a man between 65 and 85 years old with acute or convalescent COVID-19. The V call is TRBV24-1, the J call TRBJ1-5; the D is unclear. The material sequenced was peripheral blood. The CDR3 protein is CATSDFRRDQPQHF. The DNA of the CDR3 is TGTGCCACCAGTGATTTCCGGAGGGATCAGCCCCAGCATTTT.